Included here is one T cell receptor beta chain sequence, with context. Its antigen is currently unknown. One junction end does not reproduce the germline sequence, and a read error may be involved. The record originates from a study of shared clonotypes between healthy human individuals. Study observations and caveats: In contrast to clonotypes shared by all four donors, non-shared clonotypes had lower generation probabilities.

Only in-frame clones appear in the TCRdb table, and some are missing; sequencing was by immunoSEQ multiplex PCR. The sample yields 500,000 to 700,000 clones, approximately 95% seen once. The naive CD8 population came from CD45RO-negative cells selected for CCR7, without terminally differentiated effector memory CD45RA+ cells. The clonotype comes from a woman aged 25-40 years in good health. What was sequenced was naive CD8+ T cells sorted from blood.

DNA of the CDR3: TGTGCCAGCAGCTTGGGGACTTTATCAGTCCGATTT. This sequence encodes CASSLGTLSVRF. The chain has TRBV5-6 and TRBJ1-1; D unclear. CDR1 and CDR2 from the germline V gene are SGHDT and YYEEEE. The CDR3 totals 12 residues.